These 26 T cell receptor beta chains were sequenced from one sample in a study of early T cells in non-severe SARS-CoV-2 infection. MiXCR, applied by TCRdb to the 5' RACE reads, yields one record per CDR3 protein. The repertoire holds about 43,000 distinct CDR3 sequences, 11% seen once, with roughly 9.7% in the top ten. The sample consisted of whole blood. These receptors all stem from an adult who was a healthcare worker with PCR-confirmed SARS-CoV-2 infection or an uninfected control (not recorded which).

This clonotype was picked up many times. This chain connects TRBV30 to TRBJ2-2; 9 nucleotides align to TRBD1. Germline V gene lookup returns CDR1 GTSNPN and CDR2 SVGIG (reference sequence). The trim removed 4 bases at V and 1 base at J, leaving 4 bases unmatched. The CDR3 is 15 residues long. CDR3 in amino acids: CAWIGQGRNTGELFF. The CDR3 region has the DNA TGTGCCTGGATTGGACAGGGGAGGAACACCGGGGAGCTGTTTTTT.

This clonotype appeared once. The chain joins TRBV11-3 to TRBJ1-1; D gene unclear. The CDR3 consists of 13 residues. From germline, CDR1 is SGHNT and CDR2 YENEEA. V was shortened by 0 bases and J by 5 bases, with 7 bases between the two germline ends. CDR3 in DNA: TGTGCCAGCAGCTTAGAAGAGGGAACTGAAGCTTTCTTT. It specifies CASSLEEGTEAFF.

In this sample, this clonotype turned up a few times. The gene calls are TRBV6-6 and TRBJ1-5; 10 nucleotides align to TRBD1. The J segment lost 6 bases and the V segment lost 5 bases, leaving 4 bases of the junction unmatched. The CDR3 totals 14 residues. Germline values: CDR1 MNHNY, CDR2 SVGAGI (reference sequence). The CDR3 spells CASSRQGARQPQHF. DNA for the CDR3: TGTGCCAGCAGTCGACAGGGGGCCCGTCAGCCCCAGCATTTT.

CDR3 region: CASSRAASGGGTDTQYF. The CDR3 nucleotides are TGTGCCAGCAGCCGCGCGGCTAGCGGGGGGGGCACAGATACGCAGTATTTT. V gene TRBV3-1 combines with J gene TRBJ2-3, with 12 nucleotides matching TRBD2. This CDR3 contains 17 residues. Germline V lookup: CDR1 LGHDT, CDR2 YNNKEL (reference sequence). After removal of 4 bases from V and 1 base from J, the junction contained 6 bases not matched to a gene.

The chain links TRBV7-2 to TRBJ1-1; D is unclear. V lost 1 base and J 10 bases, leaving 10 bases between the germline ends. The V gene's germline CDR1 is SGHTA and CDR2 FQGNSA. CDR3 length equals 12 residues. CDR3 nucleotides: TGTGCCAGCAGCTTAGAGGAGGCAGGAGCTTTCTTT. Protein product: CASSLEEAGAFF.

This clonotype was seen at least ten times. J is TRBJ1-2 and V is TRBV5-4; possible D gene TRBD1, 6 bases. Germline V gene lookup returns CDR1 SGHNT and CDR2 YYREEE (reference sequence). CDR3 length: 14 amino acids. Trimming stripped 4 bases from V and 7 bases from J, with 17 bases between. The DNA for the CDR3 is TGTGCCAGCAGCCTGGACAGTCTGATGGGTGGCTACACCTTC. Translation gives CASSLDSLMGGYTF.

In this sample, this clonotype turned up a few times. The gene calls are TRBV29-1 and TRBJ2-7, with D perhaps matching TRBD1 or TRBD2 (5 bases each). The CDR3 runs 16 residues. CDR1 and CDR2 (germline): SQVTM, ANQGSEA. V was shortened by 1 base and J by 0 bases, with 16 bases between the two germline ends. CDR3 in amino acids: CSVEGARDPVSYEQYF. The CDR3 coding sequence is TGCAGCGTTGAAGGGGCTCGGGACCCGGTCTCCTACGAGCAGTACTTC.

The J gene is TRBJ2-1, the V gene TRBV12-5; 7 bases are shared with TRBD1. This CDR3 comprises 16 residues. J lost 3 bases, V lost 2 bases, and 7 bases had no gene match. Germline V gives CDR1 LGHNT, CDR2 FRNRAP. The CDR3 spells CASGLLWTGGYNEQFF. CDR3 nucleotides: TGTGCTAGTGGTTTGCTCTGGACAGGTGGCTACAATGAGCAGTTCTTC. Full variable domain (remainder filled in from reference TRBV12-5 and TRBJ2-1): DARVTQTPRHKVTEMGQEVTMRCQPILGHNTVFWYRQTMMQGLELLAYFRNRAPLDDSGMPKDRFSAEMPDATLATLKIQPSEPRDSAVYFCASGLLWTGGYNEQFFGPGTRLTVL.

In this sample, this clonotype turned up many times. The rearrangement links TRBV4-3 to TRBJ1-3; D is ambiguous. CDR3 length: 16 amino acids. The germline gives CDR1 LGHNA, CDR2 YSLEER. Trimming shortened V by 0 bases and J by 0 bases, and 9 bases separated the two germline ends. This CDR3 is CASSQDFGFSGNTIYF. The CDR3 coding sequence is TGCGCCAGCAGCCAAGATTTTGGGTTCTCTGGAAACACCATATATTTT.

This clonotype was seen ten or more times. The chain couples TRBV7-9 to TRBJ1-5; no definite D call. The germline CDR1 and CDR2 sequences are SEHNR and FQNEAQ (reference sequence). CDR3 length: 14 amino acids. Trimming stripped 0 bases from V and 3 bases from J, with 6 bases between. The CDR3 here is CASSLATVNQPQHF. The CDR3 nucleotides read TGTGCCAGCAGCTTAGCCACGGTCAATCAGCCCCAGCATTTT.

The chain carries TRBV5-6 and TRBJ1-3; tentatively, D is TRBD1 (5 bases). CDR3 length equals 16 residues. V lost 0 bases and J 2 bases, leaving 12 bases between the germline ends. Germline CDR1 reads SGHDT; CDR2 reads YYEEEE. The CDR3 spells CASSLARGVAGNTIYF. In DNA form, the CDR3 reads TGTGCCAGCAGCTTGGCCCGGGGGGTGGCTGGAAACACCATATATTTT.

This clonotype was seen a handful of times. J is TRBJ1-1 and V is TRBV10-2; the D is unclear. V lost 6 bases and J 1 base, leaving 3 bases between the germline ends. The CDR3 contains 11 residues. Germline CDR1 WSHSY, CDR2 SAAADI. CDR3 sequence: CASSTNTEAFF. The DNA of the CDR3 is TGCGCCAGCAGCACGAACACTGAAGCTTTCTTT.

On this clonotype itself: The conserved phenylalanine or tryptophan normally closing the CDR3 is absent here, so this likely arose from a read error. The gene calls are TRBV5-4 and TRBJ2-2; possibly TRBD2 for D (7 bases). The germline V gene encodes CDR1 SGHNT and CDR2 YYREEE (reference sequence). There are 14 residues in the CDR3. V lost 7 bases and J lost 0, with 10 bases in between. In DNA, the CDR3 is TGTGCCAGCGGGGGGGCGACGAACACCGGGGAGCTGTTTGTT. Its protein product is CASGGATNTGELFV.

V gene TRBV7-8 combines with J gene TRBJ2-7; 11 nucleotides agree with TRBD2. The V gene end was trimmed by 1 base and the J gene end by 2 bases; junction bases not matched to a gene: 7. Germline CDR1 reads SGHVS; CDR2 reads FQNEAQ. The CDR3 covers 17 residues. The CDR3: CASSLEASGGTTYEQYF. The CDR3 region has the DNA TGTGCCAGCAGCTTAGAGGCTAGCGGGGGGACAACCTACGAGCAGTACTTC.

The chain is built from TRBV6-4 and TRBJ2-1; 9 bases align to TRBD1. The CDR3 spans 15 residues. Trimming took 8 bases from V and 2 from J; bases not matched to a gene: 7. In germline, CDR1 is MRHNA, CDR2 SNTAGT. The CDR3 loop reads CASLPRDRAYNEQFF. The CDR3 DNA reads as TGTGCCAGCCTCCCCCGGGACAGGGCCTACAATGAGCAGTTCTTC.

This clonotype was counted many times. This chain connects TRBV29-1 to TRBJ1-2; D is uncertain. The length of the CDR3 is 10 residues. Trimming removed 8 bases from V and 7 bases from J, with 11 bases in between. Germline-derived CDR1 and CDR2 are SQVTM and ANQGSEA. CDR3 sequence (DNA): TGCAGCTGCGGAGGTCCTGGCTACACCTTC. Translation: CSCGGPGYTF.

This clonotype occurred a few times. The CDR3 loop reads CSAYKGLAGAETQYF. DNA of the CDR3: TGCAGTGCTTATAAGGGGCTAGCGGGGGCAGAGACCCAGTACTTC. The chain couples TRBV20-1 to TRBJ2-5; 10 bases line up with TRBD2. This CDR3 comprises 15 residues. Looked up from germline, CDR1 is DFQATT and CDR2 is SNEGSKA (reference sequence). J lost 4 bases, V lost 5 bases, and 10 bases had no gene match.

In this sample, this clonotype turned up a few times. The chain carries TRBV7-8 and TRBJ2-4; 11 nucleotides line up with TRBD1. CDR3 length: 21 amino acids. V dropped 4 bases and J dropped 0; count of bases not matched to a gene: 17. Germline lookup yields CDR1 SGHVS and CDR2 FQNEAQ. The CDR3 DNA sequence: TGTGCCAGCAGCTATTACCCCCGGGGACAGGGGGATTCCCTAGCCAAAAACATTCAGTACTTC. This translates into CASSYYPRGQGDSLAKNIQYF.

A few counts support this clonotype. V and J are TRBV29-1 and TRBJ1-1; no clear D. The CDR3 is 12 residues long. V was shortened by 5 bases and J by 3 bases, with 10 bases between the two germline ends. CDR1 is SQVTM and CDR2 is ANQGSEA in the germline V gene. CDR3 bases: TGCAGCGTTTTGAGACCGTACACTGAAGCTTTCTTT. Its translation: CSVLRPYTEAFF.

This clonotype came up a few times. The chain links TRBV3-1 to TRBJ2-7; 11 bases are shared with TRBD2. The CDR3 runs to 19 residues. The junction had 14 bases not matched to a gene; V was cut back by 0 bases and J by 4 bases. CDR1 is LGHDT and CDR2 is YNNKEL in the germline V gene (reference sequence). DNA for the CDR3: TGTGCCAGCAGCCAAGAAAGATCGACCTCTAGCGGGGGGTTTTACGAGCAGTACTTC. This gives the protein CASSQERSTSSGGFYEQYF.

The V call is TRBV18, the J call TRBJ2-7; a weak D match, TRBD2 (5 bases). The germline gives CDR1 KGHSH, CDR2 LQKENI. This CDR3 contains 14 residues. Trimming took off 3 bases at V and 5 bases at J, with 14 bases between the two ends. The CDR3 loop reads CASSPGYSSDEQYF. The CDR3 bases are TGTGCCAGCTCACCGGGCTACAGTAGCGACGAGCAGTACTTC.

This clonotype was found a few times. CDR3 in amino acids: CASSSDSSYEQYF. The CDR3 DNA follows: TGTGCCAGCAGCTCAGACAGCTCCTACGAGCAGTACTTC. The chain links TRBV7-2 to TRBJ2-7, with D possibly being TRBD1 (5 bases). V lost 4 bases and J lost 0, with 7 bases in between. From germline, CDR1 is SGHTA and CDR2 FQGNSA. The CDR3 loop spans 13 amino acids.

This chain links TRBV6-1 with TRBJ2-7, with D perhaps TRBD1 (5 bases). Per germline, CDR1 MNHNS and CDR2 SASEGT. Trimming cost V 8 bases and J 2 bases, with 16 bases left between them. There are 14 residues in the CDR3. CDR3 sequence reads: CASHTGRVTYEQYF. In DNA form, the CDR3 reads TGTGCCAGCCATACGGGCAGGGTCACCTACGAGCAGTACTTC.

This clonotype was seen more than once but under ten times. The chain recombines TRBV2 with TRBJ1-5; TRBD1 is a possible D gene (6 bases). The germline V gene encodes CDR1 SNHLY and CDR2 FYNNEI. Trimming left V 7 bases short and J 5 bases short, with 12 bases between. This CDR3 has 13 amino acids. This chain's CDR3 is CASTAGVDQPQHF. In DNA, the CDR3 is TGTGCCAGCACGGCAGGGGTGGATCAGCCCCAGCATTTT.

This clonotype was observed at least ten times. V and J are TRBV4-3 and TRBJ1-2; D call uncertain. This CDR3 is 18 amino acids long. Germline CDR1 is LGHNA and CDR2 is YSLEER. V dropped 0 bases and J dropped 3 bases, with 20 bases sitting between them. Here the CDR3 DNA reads TGCGCCAGCAGCCAAGATCTGGGAAGGACGGCGGCCTACTATGGCTACACCTTC. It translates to CASSQDLGRTAAYYGYTF.

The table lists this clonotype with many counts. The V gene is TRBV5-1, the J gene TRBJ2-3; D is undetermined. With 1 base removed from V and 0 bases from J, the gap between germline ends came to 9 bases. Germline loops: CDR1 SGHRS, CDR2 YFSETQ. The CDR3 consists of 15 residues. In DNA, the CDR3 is TGCGCCAGCAGCTTGCGAGTAGCAAGCACAGATACGCAGTATTTT. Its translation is CASSLRVASTDTQYF.